This TCR beta chain was identified in a study of breast tumors, draining lymph nodes, adjacent tissues. Findings and limits, study-wide: The lymph node origin of tumor T cells was framed as consistent with a hypothesis, not demonstrated. Compared with basal-like, luminal-like tumors shared significantly more repertoire with nontumor tissue.

Comments on this clonotype: The antigen remains unidentified.

TCRdb re-called the multiplex PCR reads with MiXCR, one entry per CDR3 protein. The sample contains about 200,000 distinct CDR3 sequences, less than 40% of which appear only once. Axillary draining lymph nodes of breast cancer patients supplied the node samples. The germline gives CDR1 SGHTA, CDR2 FQGNSA. This CDR3 region has 17 residues. V was pared by 0 bases and J by 0 bases, with 5 bases of the junction left unmatched. The sequencing sample was made of axillary lymph node tissue. This chain connects TRBV7-2 to TRBJ2-4; 7 positions agree with TRBD2. The source of this sequence is a female donor with breast cancer. Some clones in this sample may be carry-over from other donors' samples. The CDR3 spells CASSLAGGGLAKNIQYF. The CDR3 DNA is TGTGCCAGCAGCTTAGCGGGGGGGGGGTTAGCCAAAAACATTCAGTACTTC.